These 21 T cell receptor beta chains were all obtained from the same sample, sequenced in a study of prognosis after radiotherapy for stage I lung cancer. TCR beta CDR3 amplification from genomic DNA was performed by two-round multiplex PCR. Gene-specific TRBV and TRBJ primers were used in PCR round one. In TCRdb, the multiplex PCR reads were re-called with MiXCR into one record per CDR3 protein. The table has around 56,000 distinct CDR3 sequences, 26% seen once. This specimen was PBMCs, taken before or after stereotactic body radiation therapy (not recorded which). These receptor sequences come from a donor of 50 years or more with non-small cell lung cancer.

The chain recombines TRBV5-4 with TRBJ2-7; TRBD1 matches at 8 bases. J gave up 5 bases and V 4 bases, and 5 bases lay outside the gene matches. This CDR3 comprises 13 residues. Per the germline V gene, CDR1 is SGHNT and CDR2 is YYREEE (reference sequence). Here the CDR3 DNA reads TGTGCCAGCAGCCGGACAGGGCTCGACGAGCAGTACTTC. This codes for CASSRTGLDEQYF.

At least ten counts were recorded for this clonotype. The chain employs TRBV27 and TRBJ1-5; no definite D call. Between the trimmed V and J ends, which lost 0 bases and 3 bases, there was a span of 9 bases. CDR1 and CDR2 (germline): MNHEY, SMNVEV (reference sequence). This CDR3 region has 15 residues. The CDR3 here is CASSLSGHTNQPQHF. Here the CDR3 DNA reads TGTGCCAGCAGTTTATCGGGTCACACCAATCAGCCCCAGCATTTT.

The J gene is TRBJ1-5, the V gene TRBV2, with D perhaps matching TRBD1 (5 bases). Germline CDR1 is SNHLY and CDR2 is FYNNEI. The CDR3 runs to 17 residues. V was pared by 8 bases and J by 0 bases, with 20 bases between. DNA for the CDR3: TGTGCCAGCGCAGGAAAGGGGTCGGCGTATAGCAATCAGCCCCAGCATTTT. Its translation: CASAGKGSAYSNQPQHF.

This clonotype appeared many times. This chain connects TRBV10-3 to TRBJ1-2; 11 nucleotides match TRBD1. V shed 11 bases, J shed 0 bases, and the junction held 8 bases outside the gene matches. Germline values: CDR1 ENHRY, CDR2 SYGVKD. The CDR3 sequence is 15 residues long. In DNA form, the CDR3 reads TGTGCCCACTCCCGGGACAGGGGGACTAACTATGGCTACACCTTC. Amino acid sequence: CAHSRDRGTNYGYTF.

This clonotype has ten or more counts. V gene TRBV6-2 or TRBV6-3 combines with J gene TRBJ2-4; D is ambiguous. CDR3 length: 13 amino acids. Trimming removed 5 bases from V and 2 bases from J, with 7 bases in between. Per germline, CDR1 MNHEY and CDR2 SVGEGT. This CDR3 reads CASSAATKNIQYF. The CDR3 DNA is TGTGCCAGCAGTGCAGCAACCAAAAACATTCAGTACTTC.

The sample holds many counts of this clonotype. The chain's CDR3 is CASKVDANTEAFF. In DNA form, the CDR3 reads TGTGCCAGCAAGGTGGACGCCAACACTGAAGCTTTCTTT. The chain couples TRBV6-1 to TRBJ1-1; D ambiguous. The CDR3 is made up of 13 amino acids. The V and J ends lost 7 bases and 2 bases respectively, with 11 bases between them. CDR1 MNHNS and CDR2 SASEGT come from the germline V gene.

CDR3 nucleotide sequence: TGTGCCACCAGTGATCTCACACCGGCCACACTAGTTCCGACCTACGAGCAGTACTTC. Encoded protein: CATSDLTPATLVPTYEQYF. V and J are TRBV24-1 and TRBJ2-7; weak D call: TRBD2 (5 bases). With 3 bases removed from V and 2 bases from J, the gap between germline ends came to 25 bases. The CDR3 loop spans 19 amino acids. The germline V gene encodes CDR1 KGHDR and CDR2 SFDVKD.

The table lists this clonotype with many counts. The chain is built from TRBV5-5 and TRBJ1-6, with TRBD1 as a possible D gene (6 bases). CDR3 length equals 16 residues. Looked up from germline, CDR1 is SGHKS and CDR2 is YYEKEE (reference sequence). V was pared by 3 bases and J by 4 bases, with 14 bases between. CDR3 coding DNA: TGTGCCAGCAGCTACCGGGACACTCTATATAATTCACCCCTCCACTTT. It encodes CASSYRDTLYNSPLHF.

This clonotype was detected a few times. A much larger clone lies one base from this, so it may be a read error. The chain carries TRBV6-1 and TRBJ1-2; D uncertain. The CDR3 is made up of 14 amino acids. The V gene's germline CDR1 is MNHNS and CDR2 SASEGT. This chain's CDR3 is CAGSEAPAYYGYTF. CDR3 sequence (DNA): TGTGCCGGCAGTGAAGCTCCGGCCTACTATGGCTACACCTTC.

In the case of this clonotype: A much larger clone is a single base away; this may be a read error. The chain links TRBV4-2 to TRBJ2-6; D ambiguous. Trimming stripped 1 base from V and 0 bases from J, with 4 bases between. CDR1 is LGHNA, CDR2 YNFKEQ, per germline. The CDR3 is 15 residues long. CDR3 DNA sequence: TGTGCCAGCAGCCAAGGGTACTCTGGGGCCAACGTCCTGACTTTC. This sequence encodes CASSQGYSGANVLTF.

This clonotype was seen repeatedly, ten times or more. The rearrangement uses TRBV5-1 and TRBJ1-1; the match to TRBD1 covers 12 bases. The V gene's germline CDR1 is SGHRS and CDR2 YFSETQ. The CDR3 consists of 16 residues. V lost 5 bases to trimming and J lost 1 base; unmatched junction nucleotides: 6. CDR3 protein: CASSWGTGGGNTEAFF. The CDR3 DNA follows: TGCGCCAGCAGTTGGGGGACAGGGGGCGGGAACACTGAAGCTTTCTTT.

This clonotype appeared many times. The chain carries TRBV4-1 and TRBJ2-1; tentatively, D is TRBD2 (5 bases). Trimming took 0 bases from V and 11 from J, leaving 11 bases between them. The length of the CDR3 is 13 residues. Germline loops: CDR1 MGHRA, CDR2 YSYEKL. CDR3 bases: TGCGCCAGCAGCCAAGATCGGGGAATGAAGCAGTTCTTC. It encodes CASSQDRGMKQFF.

Notes on this clonotype: The junction does not match germline at one end; this may be a read error. The chain links TRBV6-1 to TRBJ2-7; 7 bases fit TRBD1. Germline assignment: CDR1 MNHNS and CDR2 SASEGT. The CDR3 is made up of 17 amino acids. The CDR3 DNA sequence: TGTGCCAGCAGACAAAGAACTACAGGGGCGGTGTCCTACGAGCAGTATTTC. Translating it yields CASRQRTTGAVSYEQYF.

This clonotype was detected many times. The J gene is TRBJ2-3, the V gene TRBV5-4; 9 bases match TRBD2. The CDR3 sequence is 16 residues long. Germline CDR1 reads SGHNT; CDR2 reads YYREEE (reference sequence). With 0 bases clipped from V and 5 bases from J, the junction kept 7 bases outside the gene matches. CDR3 amino acids: CASSLEGGGAVDTQYF. Written as DNA, the CDR3 is TGTGCCAGCAGCTTGGAAGGCGGGGGGGCCGTAGATACGCAGTATTTT. The variable domain in full, completed from reference TRBV5-4 and TRBJ2-3, reads ETGVTQSPTHLIKTRGQQVTLRCSSQSGHNTVSWYQQALGQGPQFIFQYYREEENGRGNFPPRFSGLQFPNYSSELNVNALELDDSALYLCASSLEGGGAVDTQYFGPGTRLTVL.

Many counts were recorded for this clonotype. This sequence joins TRBV12-3 or TRBV12-4 and TRBJ2-7; D is ambiguous. The V end was cut by 6 bases, the J end by 3 bases, with 12 bases between. The CDR3 covers 13 residues. CDR3 coding DNA: TGTGCCAGCAGGCCGCAAGAGGTCTACGAGCAGTACTTC. Protein: CASRPQEVYEQYF.

This clonotype was counted a few times. This may be a read error: a much more frequent sequence differs by one nucleotide. The chain employs TRBV6-1 and TRBJ1-1; D perhaps matches TRBD1 (6 bases). The CDR3 length is 12 residues. Germline loops: CDR1 MNHNS, CDR2 SASEGT. CDR3 coding DNA: TGTACCAGCAGTAGAGGGGGCACTGAAGCTTTCTTT. Translation gives CTSSRGGTEAFF.

This clonotype was found many times. The chain couples TRBV2 to TRBJ1-1, with 11 nucleotides matching TRBD1. The germline V gene has CDR1 SNHLY and CDR2 FYNNEI. Losses at the gene ends were 7 bases for V and 4 bases for J; bases not matched to a gene: 8. This CDR3 comprises 15 residues. The CDR3 spells CASNPWGQGGTEAFF. The CDR3 DNA follows: TGTGCCAGCAACCCTTGGGGACAGGGGGGCACTGAAGCTTTCTTT.

This clonotype was counted at least ten times. The chain employs TRBV5-1 and TRBJ2-3; 7 nucleotides agree with TRBD2. The CDR3 contains 15 residues. Germline trimming cut 4 bases from V and 2 bases from J; bases unmatched to any gene: 7. Germline-derived CDR1 and CDR2 are SGHRS and YFSETQ. CDR3 loop: CASSTSGVYTDTQYF. As DNA, the CDR3 is TGCGCCAGCAGCACCAGCGGGGTTTACACAGATACGCAGTATTTT.

In regard to this clonotype: This likely traces to a read error, being one base from a far larger clone. V gene TRBV6-4 combines with J gene TRBJ1-6, with a weak D call TRBD1 (5 bases). Trimming removed 5 bases at V and 8 bases at J, with 22 bases between. The CDR3 has 17 amino acids. Looked up from germline, CDR1 is MRHNA and CDR2 is SNTAGT. The CDR3 DNA follows: TGTGCCAGCAGTTACTTTCTAAAGCAGGGTATGCATTCACCCCTCCACTTT. Its protein is CASSYFLKQGMHSPLHF.

To note about this clonotype: One base separates it from a far larger clone, so it is likely a read error. The chain combines TRBV7-8 with TRBJ2-1; 11 positions match TRBD2. V lost 4 bases to trimming and J lost 4 bases; unmatched junction nucleotides: 9. The CDR3 has 17 residues. CDR1 and CDR2 (germline): SGHVS, FQNEAQ. The CDR3 DNA follows: TGTGCCAGCAGCTCCCCATACTCTAGCGGGGGGTACAATGAGCAGTTCTTC. Its translation is CASSSPYSSGGYNEQFF.

This clonotype was counted many times. The chain carries TRBV11-2 and TRBJ2-2, with 7 bases lining up with TRBD1. J was trimmed by 7 bases and V by 5 bases; bases with no gene match: 4. Germline V gene data show CDR1 as SGHAT and CDR2 as FQNNGV. The CDR3 covers 13 residues. The CDR3 DNA reads as TGTGCCAGCAGCCCTCGACAGGGCGGGGAGCTGTTTTTT. Amino acids: CASSPRQGGELFF. The variable domain in full, completed from reference TRBV11-2 and TRBJ2-2, reads EAGVAQSPRYKIIEKRQSVAFWCNPISGHATLYWYQQILGQGPKLLIQFQNNGVVDDSQLPKDRFSAERLKGVDSTLKIQPAKLEDSAVYLCASSPRQGGELFFGEGSRLTVL.